This note documents a single TCR beta chain sequence. The data were obtained in a study of T cell changes during pregnancy in multiple sclerosis. Germline V gene sequence: CDR1 SNHLY, CDR2 FYNNEI. J gave up 8 bases and V 6 bases, and 12 bases lay outside the gene matches. The CDR3 is 15 amino acids. Sequenced by immunoSEQ multiplex PCR; TCRdb stores in-frame clones only, minus some. Here the sample spans around 78,000 clones, roughly nine tenths being singletons. The sample here was peripheral blood, taken in the third trimester of pregnancy. The source is a female donor in good health, enrolled as a control in a pregnancy study. The rearrangement joins TRBV2 to TRBJ1-4, with 7 nucleotides matching TRBD1. CDR3 protein: CASRVTGATAEKLFF. CDR3 sequence (DNA): TGTGCCAGCAGGGTAACAGGGGCCACCGCGGAAAAACTGTTTTTT.